Listed below are T cell receptor beta chains from one sample, sequenced in a study of T cells after yellow fever vaccination. TCRdb reprocessed the 5' RACE reads with MiXCR, giving one entry per CDR3 protein. This sample has 150,000 to 200,000 distinct CDR3 sequences, with 8% to 13% found just once. This specimen was CD8+ T cells sorted from PBMCs, taken 15 days after the yellow fever booster vaccination. These receptors all stem from a man aged 18 to 30 who received the YFV17D yellow fever vaccine. Both conserved end residues are part of each CDR3. D genes are given only for firm matches. Size tells how often a clone was seen (once, few, many) or the class of an expanded clone, and some rows leave it out.

j_call | clone_size | v_call | d_call | cdr3_nt | cdr3_aa
TRBJ1-1 | few | TRBV7-6 | - | TGTGCCAGCAGCTTAGGCATCGGGGCCATGAACACTGAAGCTTTCTTT | CASSLGIGAMNTEAFF
TRBJ1-4 | many | TRBV28 | TRBD1 | TGTGCCAGCAGTTTATTACCGGTGGACAGGGGGAATGAAAAACTGTTTTTT | CASSLLPVDRGNEKLFF
TRBJ2-2 | - | TRBV11-2 | - | TGTGCCAGCAGCTTTAGCCGTGACAACACCGGGGAGCTGTTTTTT | CASSFSRDNTGELFF
TRBJ2-7 | - | TRBV6-5 | - | TGTGCCAGCAGTTACTCTGAAGGGGCATACGAGCAGTACTTC | CASSYSEGAYEQYF
TRBJ1-3 | - | TRBV6-5 | - | TGTGCCAGCAGCCCGAACGCCCGAAGCTCTGGAAACACCATATATTTT | CASSPNARSSGNTIYF
TRBJ1-1 | - | TRBV6-2/TRBV6-3 | TRBD1 | TGTGCCAGCAGTATATGGACAGGGGGACCTGAAGCTTTCTTT | CASSIWTGGPEAFF
TRBJ2-2 | - | TRBV18 | - | TGTGCCAGCTCACCACTTCCGAACACCGGGGAGCTGTTTTTT | CASSPLPNTGELFF
TRBJ2-1 | - | TRBV4-1 | - | TGCGCCAGCAGCCAGGTTGCCTCCTACAATGAGCAGTTCTTC | CASSQVASYNEQFF
TRBJ1-3 | few | TRBV4-1 | - | TGCGCCAGCAGCCAAGTAGGGGGCTCTGGAAACACCATATATTTT | CASSQVGGSGNTIYF
TRBJ2-2 | few | TRBV7-9 | TRBD1 | TGTGCCAGCAGCTGGCGAGGGACAGCAGGTCCCGGGGAGCTGTTTTTT | CASSWRGTAGPGELFF
TRBJ2-2 | few | TRBV6-2/TRBV6-3 | TRBD1 | TGTGCCAGCATGCCTCACGACAGGGACACCGGGGAGCTGTTTTTT | CASMPHDRDTGELFF
TRBJ2-7 | few | TRBV3-1 | TRBD2 | TGTGCCAGCAGCCAGACCGGACTAGCGGGGGGGTACGAGCAGTACTTC | CASSQTGLAGGYEQYF
TRBJ2-7 | - | TRBV7-8 | - | TGTGCCAGCAGCTACTTCACAGGGGACTATGAGCAGTACTTC | CASSYFTGDYEQYF
TRBJ2-1 | few | TRBV12-3/TRBV12-4 | - | TGTGCCAGCAGTCCCGGACCCGCAGCTAGCTCGGTAGACTACAATGAGCAGTTCTTC | CASSPGPAASSVDYNEQFF
TRBJ2-2 | - | TRBV6-6 | - | TGTGCCAGCAGGGGACACAACACCGGGGAGCTGTTTTTT | CASRGHNTGELFF
TRBJ1-1 | few | TRBV29-1 | - | TGCAGCGTCACCGGGACAATTAACACTGAAGCTTTCTTT | CSVTGTINTEAFF
TRBJ1-2 | few | TRBV6-5 | - | TGTGCCAGCAGTTATAGGGCAGGGAGTGGCTACACCTTC | CASSYRAGSGYTF
TRBJ2-6 | - | TRBV6-2/TRBV6-3 | - | TGTGCCAGCAGTTGGGTACCATCTGGGGCCAACGTCCTGACTTTC | CASSWVPSGANVLTF
TRBJ2-7 | - | TRBV7-8 | - | TGTGCCAGCAGCTCGGAGCTCGGGGGCTCTTCCTACGAGCAGTACTTC | CASSSELGGSSYEQYF
TRBJ2-7 | few | TRBV7-9 | - | TGTGCCAGCAGCTTAGCAGAGACCTACGAGCAGTACTTC | CASSLAETYEQYF
TRBJ2-7 | - | TRBV2 | - | TGTGCCAGCAGTTTTTACAGAACCTACGAGCAGTACTTC | CASSFYRTYEQYF
TRBJ1-3 | few | TRBV6-5 | - | TGTGCCAGCAGTTACTCAGTGGGGGTAGCGGACACCATATATTTT | CASSYSVGVADTIYF
TRBJ2-1 | many | TRBV4-3 | - | TGCGCCAGCAGCGGTGGGACGGCCCGATACAATGAGCAGTTCTTC | CASSGGTARYNEQFF
TRBJ1-5 | few | TRBV4-3 | - | TGCGCCAGCAGCCAAGGCCCCGGGCTCAATCAGCCCCAGCATTTT | CASSQGPGLNQPQHF
TRBJ1-1 | - | TRBV13 | TRBD1 | TGTGCCAGCAGCTTGGGACAGGGGGTACCTGAAGCTTTCTTT | CASSLGQGVPEAFF
TRBJ2-5 | few | TRBV4-3 | - | TGCGCCAGCAGCCCTTACTGGCGGGAGACCCAGTACTTC | CASSPYWRETQYF
TRBJ2-5 | - | TRBV2 | TRBD1 | TGTGCCAGCAGAATAGGGACAGCTACCTTGAACGGCCAAGAGACCCAGTACTTC | CASRIGTATLNGQETQYF
TRBJ2-5 | - | TRBV12-3/TRBV12-4 | - | TGCGCGGTCGGGTCCAAAGAGACCCAGTACTTC | CAVGSKETQYF
TRBJ1-2 | - | TRBV7-9 | - | TGTGCCAGCAGCTCCGACGAGGGTTACAACTATGGCTACACCTTC | CASSSDEGYNYGYTF
TRBJ1-2 | - | TRBV7-9 | - | TGTGCCACCCGAAAACAGGCGGAAAATAACTATGGCTACACCTTC | CATRKQAENNYGYTF
TRBJ1-3 | few | TRBV20-1 | - | TGCAGTGCTAGAGCGAGGAGCTCTGGAAACACCATATATTTT | CSARARSSGNTIYF
TRBJ1-1 | many | TRBV5-1 | - | TGTGCCAGCAGCTTAGGGACGGGGAACACTGAAGCTTTCTTT | CASSLGTGNTEAFF
TRBJ1-2 | - | TRBV27 | TRBD1 | TGTGCCAGCAGCCCGGGACAGGGGCTTTCTTATGGCTACACCTTC | CASSPGQGLSYGYTF
TRBJ2-5 | many | TRBV27 | - | TGTGCCAGCGGGCCTGGGGGTGGGGAGACCCAGTACTTC | CASGPGGGETQYF
TRBJ2-5 | - | TRBV11-2 | - | TGTGCCAGCAGCACGCCCCCATCGGAGACCCAGTACTTC | CASSTPPSETQYF
TRBJ2-1 | many | TRBV15 | - | TGTGCCACCAGCAGCTTTACCGGGACGGGGGGCGATGAGCAGTTCTTC | CATSSFTGTGGDEQFF